The clone carrying this TCR beta chain occurred many times. TCR beta CDR3 regions were amplified from RNA transcripts. Using the HTBI primer set, a first-round RT-PCR was run on the TCR CDR3. TCRdb independently ran MiXCR on the multiplex PCR reads; one entry per CDR3 protein. The sample lists more than 300,000 distinct CDR3 sequences; about 18% were seen once. The source of the sample is a study of T cells in Graves' hyperthyroidism and ophthalmopathy. This CDR3 region has 15 residues. The germline V and J ends were trimmed by 7 bases and 6 bases, with 16 bases remaining between them. From germline, CDR1 is MNHNS and CDR2 SASEGT.

This TCR was recovered from a man aged 18-30 years with Graves' ophthalmopathy. The chain carries TRBV6-1 and TRBJ1-6; perhaps TRBD1 as D (6 bases). The sample consisted of blood. CDR3 sequence: CASKHLRGGNSPLHF. The CDR3 DNA follows: TGTGCCAGCAAGCACCTCAGGGGAGGTAATTCACCCCTCCACTTT.